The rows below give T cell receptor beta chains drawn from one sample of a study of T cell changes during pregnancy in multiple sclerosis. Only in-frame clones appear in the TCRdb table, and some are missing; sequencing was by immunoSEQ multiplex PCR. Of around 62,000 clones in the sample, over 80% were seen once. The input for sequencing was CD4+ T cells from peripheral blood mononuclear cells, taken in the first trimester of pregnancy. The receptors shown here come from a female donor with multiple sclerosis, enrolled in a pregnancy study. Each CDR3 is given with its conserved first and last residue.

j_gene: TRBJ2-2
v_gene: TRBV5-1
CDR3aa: CASSLSLDRATGELFF

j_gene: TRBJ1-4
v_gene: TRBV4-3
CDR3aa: CASSRQTGTGGLRNEKLFF

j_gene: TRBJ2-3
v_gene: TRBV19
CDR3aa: CASSIGGGRDTQYF

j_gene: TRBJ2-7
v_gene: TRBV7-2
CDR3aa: CASSLEGGGTVEQYF

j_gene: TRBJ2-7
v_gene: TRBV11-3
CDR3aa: CASSLRSGGTTTDEQYF

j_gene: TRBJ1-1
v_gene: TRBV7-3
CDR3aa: CASSRQPNTEAFF

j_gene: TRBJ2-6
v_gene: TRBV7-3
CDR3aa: CASSSGGAGANVLTF

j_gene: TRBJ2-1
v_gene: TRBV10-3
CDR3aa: CAISDHYRGQTYNEQFF

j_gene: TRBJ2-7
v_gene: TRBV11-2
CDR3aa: CASSLGGSSYEQYF

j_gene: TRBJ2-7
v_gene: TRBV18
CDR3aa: CASSPRSRDEQYF

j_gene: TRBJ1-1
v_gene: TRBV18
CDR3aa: CASSPGQGSTEAFF

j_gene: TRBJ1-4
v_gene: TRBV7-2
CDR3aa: CASSLALTQGLGEKLFF